A selection of T cell receptor beta chains follows, all from one sample in a study of blood T cell repertoires in COVID-19. The assay was immunoSEQ multiplex PCR, and TCRdb's table has in-frame clones only and misses some. This sample has about 280,000 clones, with 85% found just once. Specimen: peripheral blood. The receptors stem from a man aged 50 or older with active or convalescent COVID-19. Both conserved end residues are part of each CDR3. A D gene is named only where the DNA matches it firmly. Some rows have no size entry. The others give once, few or many, or a class for an expanded clone.

D gene	V gene	J gene	clone size	CDR3 protein	CDR3 DNA
TRBD1	TRBV18	TRBJ2-7	.	CASSPTRGSGGFGYEQYF	TGTGCCAGCTCACCCACAAGGGGGTCAGGGGGCTTTGGCTACGAGCAGTACTTC
.	TRBV5-1	TRBJ2-7	.	CASSLGGYPSYEQYF	TGCGCCAGCAGCTTGGGAGGGTATCCCTCCTACGAGCAGTACTTC
.	TRBV18	TRBJ2-1	.	CASSPSLMENEQFF	TGTGCCAGCTCACCGAGCTTGATGGAGAATGAGCAGTTCTTC
TRBD1	TRBV18	TRBJ1-2	.	CASSPDRGYGYTF	TGTGCCAGCTCACCAGACAGGGGCTATGGCTACACCTTC
.	TRBV21-1	TRBJ2-7	.	CASSKVNLQALSSYEQYF	TGTGCCAGCAGCAAAGTGAACCTCCAGGCTTTAAGCTCCTACGAGCAGTACTTC
TRBD1	TRBV5-1	TRBJ1-2	.	CASSLDRGSGGYTF	TGCGCCAGCAGCCTCGACAGGGGATCGGGCGGCTACACCTTC
TRBD2	TRBV28	TRBJ2-1	few	CASSLTSGAIYNEQFF	TGTGCCAGCAGTTTGACTAGCGGGGCAATCTACAATGAGCAGTTCTTC
TRBD1	TRBV25-1	TRBJ2-7	few	CASSVRVGGQDSYEQYF	TGTGCCAGCAGTGTTCGGGTGGGGGGACAGGACTCCTACGAGCAGTACTTC
.	TRBV6-2/TRBV6-3	TRBJ2-3	.	CASSPWPDRVLTDTQYF	TGTGCCAGCAGCCCTTGGCCCGATCGGGTCCTAACAGATACGCAGTATTTT
.	TRBV7-2	TRBJ2-7	.	CASSLTSSYEQYF	TGTGCCAGCAGCCTGACTAGTTCGTACGAGCAGTACTTC
TRBD1	TRBV5-1	TRBJ1-1	.	CASSLQGASPEAFF	TGCGCCAGCAGCTTACAGGGGGCGTCCCCTGAAGCTTTCTTT
.	TRBV6-1	TRBJ1-6	.	CASSEFHRDNSPLHF	TGTGCCAGCAGTGAATTTCACAGGGATAATTCACCCCTCCACTTT
TRBD2	TRBV9	TRBJ2-5	.	CASSVVGRPQETQYF	TGTGCCAGCAGCGTAGTCGGGAGGCCCCAAGAGACCCAGTACTTC
TRBD1	TRBV28	TRBJ1-6	.	CASSLSTGTGGSSPLHF	TGTGCCAGCAGTCTATCAACCGGGACAGGGGGAAGTTCACCCCTCCACTTT
TRBD1	TRBV5-6	TRBJ2-6	.	CASSSGQRYVLTF	TGTGCCAGCAGCTCGGGACAGCGCTACGTCCTGACTTTC
.	TRBV11-2	TRBJ2-7	many	CASSPIGSRGNEQYF	TGTGCCAGCAGCCCCATCGGGAGTCGTGGGAACGAGCAGTACTTC
TRBD2	TRBV7-6	TRBJ2-3	.	CASSLIPGGTSVSTDTQYF	TGTGCCAGCAGCTTAATCCCCGGCGGGACTAGCGTTTCCACAGATACGCAGTATTTT
TRBD2	TRBV7-9	TRBJ2-7	.	CASSLTSGIHYEQYF	TGTGCCAGCAGCTTGACTAGCGGGATCCACTACGAGCAGTACTTC
TRBD2	TRBV25-1	TRBJ2-1	.	CASSELGGGYNEQFF	TGTGCCAGCAGTGAACTAGGCGGGGGCTACAATGAGCAGTTCTTC
.	TRBV28	TRBJ1-2	.	CASSSPVGYGYTF	TGTGCCAGCAGCTCCCCAGTCGGGTATGGCTACACCTTC
TRBD2	TRBV18	TRBJ2-5	.	CASSRAGGETQYF	TGTGCCAGCTCACGGGCGGGAGGAGAGACCCAGTACTTC
TRBD2	TRBV6-1	TRBJ2-7	.	CASSEREGHYEQYF	TGTGCCAGCAGTGAACGGGAGGGCCACTACGAGCAGTACTTC
.	TRBV13	TRBJ2-3	.	CASSLRRDLPTDTQYF	TGTGCCAGCAGCCTCCGGAGGGACCTCCCCACAGATACGCAGTATTTT
TRBD1	TRBV5-1	TRBJ2-4	.	CASSHSGTGSKNIQYF	TGCGCCAGCAGCCACTCCGGGACAGGGAGTAAAAACATTCAGTACTTC
.	TRBV4-1	TRBJ2-7	.	CASSQDRVSFSYEQYF	TGCGCCAGCAGCCAAGATCGGGTCAGTTTCTCCTACGAGCAGTACTTC
TRBD2	TRBV19	TRBJ2-1	once	CASSAGTSSYNEQFF	TGTGCCAGTAGTGCAGGGACTAGCTCCTACAATGAGCAGTTCTTC
.	TRBV7-2	TRBJ1-1	.	CASSSPPDRGVKTEAFF	TGTGCCAGCAGCTCCCCACCGGACCGGGGGGTGAAGACTGAAGCTTTCTTT